This passage covers 8 T cell receptor beta chains from one sample sequenced in a study of blood T cell repertoires in COVID-19 (dated by TCRdb to 2018 to 2021). To prepare the library, the immunoSEQ multiplex PCR assay was applied. The table was pulled from immuneACCESS by TCRdb, which kept in-frame rearrangements only. Such tables lose some clones; where checked, under half of the loss comes from unresolved V genes, and the rest has no known cause. The sample yields roughly 180,000 clones; around 85% were counted once. Clones ranked in the top ten supply about 1.2% of the sample. The sample was peripheral blood. The receptors originated from a man in his 60s who had recovered from COVID-19.

This clone was counted between two and nine times. The chain links TRBV18 to TRBJ1-1, with 12 nucleotides matching TRBD1. Germline CDR1 is KGHSH and CDR2 is LQKENI. The ends lost 6 bases at V and 9 bases at J; junction bases unmatched: 8. CDR3 length: 14 amino acids. DNA for the CDR3: TGTGCCAGCTCGCCCGGGACAGGGGGCTATCAAGCTTTCTTT. Amino acids: CASSPGTGGYQAFF.

The gene calls are TRBV5-1 and TRBJ2-3, with a tentative D call TRBD2 (7 bases). The CDR3 loop spans 17 amino acids. Germline CDR1 reads SGHRS; CDR2 reads YFSETQ. Trimming stripped 4 bases from V and 0 bases from J, with 18 bases between. CDR3 region: CASSPWGGGASTDTQYF. CDR3 DNA: TGCGCCAGCAGCCCCTGGGGAGGGGGGGCGAGCACAGATACGCAGTATTTT.

The chain combines TRBV19 with TRBJ2-1; 9 bases map to TRBD2. Germline lookup yields CDR1 LNHDA and CDR2 SQIVND (reference sequence). V lost 6 bases and J lost 6; bases outside the gene matches: 3. The CDR3 length is 13 residues. The CDR3: CASRLAGTNEQFF. CDR3 DNA sequence: TGTGCCAGTAGGCTAGCGGGGACCAATGAGCAGTTCTTC.

This chain uses TRBV9 with TRBJ2-1; D is possibly TRBD2 (7 bases). CDR3 size: 13 residues. V was trimmed by 0 bases and J by 8 bases, leaving 9 bases between them. The V gene's germline CDR1 is SGDLS and CDR2 YYNGEE. CDR3 loop: CASSVGGGDEQFF. CDR3 bases: TGTGCCAGCAGCGTAGGCGGGGGCGATGAGCAGTTCTTC.

The chain couples TRBV18 to TRBJ2-5; a possible D gene is TRBD2 (6 bases). Deletions cut 3 bases from V and 5 bases from J, with 22 bases between. From germline, CDR1 is KGHSH and CDR2 LQKENI. This CDR3 is built from 17 residues. The chain's CDR3 is CASSPGLTSFGPETQYF. The CDR3 nucleotides are TGTGCCAGCTCACCGGGCCTTACTAGCTTCGGGCCGGAGACCCAGTACTTC. Using reference TRBV18 and TRBJ2-5 for the parts outside the CDR3, the full variable domain is NAGVMQNPRHLVRRRGQEARLRCSPMKGHSHVYWYRQLPEEGLKFMVYLQKENIIDESGMPKERFSAEFPKEGPSILRIQQVVRGDSAAYFCASSPGLTSFGPETQYFGPGTRLLVL.

This clone occurred once. V usage is TRBV29-1 and J usage is TRBJ2-7; 9 positions match TRBD1. The CDR3 contains 14 residues. CDR1 SQVTM and CDR2 ANQGSEA come from the germline V gene. Losses at the gene ends were 5 bases for V and 4 bases for J; bases not matched to a gene: 9. The CDR3 region has the DNA TGCAGCGTTCGTCAACAGGGGGCAAATTACGAGCAGTACTTC. It specifies CSVRQQGANYEQYF.

The chain is built from TRBV5-1 and TRBJ1-1; TRBD1 matches 7 bases. The junction had 5 bases not matched to a gene; V was cut back by 1 base and J by 5 bases. The V gene's germline CDR1 is SGHRS and CDR2 YFSETQ. The length of the CDR3 is 14 residues. CDR3 sequence: CASSLTGEETEAFF. The CDR3 region has the DNA TGCGCCAGCAGCTTGACAGGGGAGGAAACTGAAGCTTTCTTT.

V gene TRBV6-2 or TRBV6-3 combines with J gene TRBJ1-1, with TRBD1 matching 8 bases. This CDR3 has 16 residues. Germline trimming cut 6 bases from V and 0 bases from J; bases unmatched to any gene: 9. The germline gives CDR1 MNHEY, CDR2 SVGEGT. The CDR3 DNA follows: TGTGCCAGCAGCTCACAGGGGGAGGTTTTGAACACTGAAGCTTTCTTT. Translating gives CASSSQGEVLNTEAFF.